The clone carrying this TCR beta chain was seen ten or more times. The data belong to a study of T-cell reconstitution after alpha-beta-depleted transplantation in children. This CDR3 is built from 15 residues. V was pared by 3 bases and J by 1 base, with 15 bases between. The germline V gene encodes CDR1 SQVTM and CDR2 ANQGSEA. Library preparation (for TCRbeta) was performed with unique molecular identifiers. TCRdb redid the calling of the PCR reads with MiXCR, one entry per CDR3 protein. Here the sample spans hundreds of thousands of distinct CDR3 sequences, around 12% being singletons. This receptor was obtained from a girl aged 2-10 years with congenital amegakaryocytic thrombocytopenia, due to receive a stem cell transplant. This sample comprised PBMCs, obtained before TCRalphabeta/CD19-depleted stem cell transplant. The chain has TRBV29-1 and TRBJ1-1; a possible D gene is TRBD1 (5 bases). DNA for the CDR3: TGCAGCGTTGAGCCCCCGGGACGGCCGAACACTGAAGCTTTCTTT. Translated: CSVEPPGRPNTEAFF.